The rows below give T cell receptor beta chains drawn from one sample of a study of cytomegalovirus exposure and HLA in healthy donors. Here immunoSEQ multiplex PCR was the method, and the copy in TCRdb shows in-frame clones only, minus some. The sample carries about 120,000 clones, approximately 79% recorded once. The specimen was PBMCs. Every receptor here comes from a man aged 30-40 years in good health and CMV-seronegative. Each CDR3 is given with its conserved first and last residue. Each record gives: clone size, V gene, J gene, D gene, CDR3 DNA, CDR3 protein. A D gene is named only where the DNA matches it firmly. Size tells how often a clone was seen (once, few, many) or the class of an expanded clone, and some rows leave it out.

.	TRBV5-1	TRBJ1-4	.	TGCGCCAGCAGCCTCGACACGAATGAAAAACTGTTTTTT	CASSLDTNEKLFF
.	TRBV2	TRBJ1-1	.	TGTGCCAGCGGAGGGCAGGGTAGGAACACTGAAGCTTTCTTT	CASGGQGRNTEAFF
.	TRBV6-1	TRBJ1-1	TRBD1	TGTGCCAGCAGTGATAAACAGGGGGCCGTTCACACTGAAGCTTTCTTT	CASSDKQGAVHTEAFF
.	TRBV19	TRBJ1-6	.	TGTGCCAGTAGTATCGCAGGGAGGGATTCACCCCTCCACTTT	CASSIAGRDSPLHF
.	TRBV28	TRBJ2-1	TRBD1	TGTGCCAGCAGTTCCCGCCTGGGACAGGGTGGCAATGAGCAGTTCTTC	CASSSRLGQGGNEQFF
.	TRBV7-7	TRBJ2-1	TRBD1	TGTGCCAGTAGCATAGACCCAGGGGGCTCGAATGAGCAGTTCTTC	CASSIDPGGSNEQFF
.	TRBV19	TRBJ2-3	TRBD2	TGTGCCAGTAGTCTTGGAGGCGGGGGGGGCACAGATACGCAGTATTTT	CASSLGGGGGTDTQYF
.	TRBV7-8	TRBJ2-3	.	TGTGCCAGCAGTCTGGGGGGGGGCTTCGGGACAGATACGCAGTATTTT	CASSLGGGFGTDTQYF
few	TRBV2	TRBJ2-3	.	TGTGCCAGCAGTGAACAGGGGGGAGGCACAGATACGCAGTATTTT	CASSEQGGGTDTQYF
.	TRBV7-9	TRBJ1-2	.	TGTGCCAGCAGCTTAGCTTGGGAGGGACAAGATGGCTACACCTTC	CASSLAWEGQDGYTF
.	TRBV13	TRBJ1-4	.	TGTGCCAGCAGCACGACAGCAACTAATGAAAAACTGTTTTTT	CASSTTATNEKLFF
.	TRBV28	TRBJ2-2	.	TGTGCCAGCAGTCCTTCCGCAGGGTTGGGCACCGGGGAGCTGTTTTTT	CASSPSAGLGTGELFF
few	TRBV10-1	TRBJ2-7	TRBD1	TGCGCCAGCACATCGCAGGGGGCTTGCGAGCAGTACTTC	CASTSQGACEQYF
.	TRBV10-1	TRBJ2-7	.	TGCGCCAGCAGCCCAGGGTTGTCCCACGAGCAGTACTTC	CASSPGLSHEQYF
.	TRBV7-9	TRBJ1-1	.	TGTGCCAGCCCCCGGGGGGATACAGTTGAAGCTTTCTTT	CASPRGDTVEAFF